This T cell receptor beta chain derives from a study of shared clonotypes between healthy human individuals. On the study more broadly: CD8 memory received one plate per donor, CD8 naive two, CD4 memory three and CD4 naive three.

Sequencing used immunoSEQ multiplex PCR; TCRdb keeps in-frame clones, though not all of them. In the table there are about 980,000 clones, around 80% of which are singletons. Trimming took off 5 bases at V and 4 bases at J, with 15 bases between the two ends. Germline CDR1 and CDR2: ENHRY and SYGVKD. The CDR3 runs 15 residues. This clone was recorded many times. The rearrangement joins TRBV10-3 to TRBJ1-5; D remains ambiguous. The sequenced material came from memory CD4+ T cells sorted from blood. The subset was: CD45RA-negative fraction. This receptor was taken from a man between 18 and 35 years old in good health. The CDR3 loop reads CAISRTGLGNQPQHF. The CDR3 bases are TGTGCCATCAGTCGTACCGGTCTCGGGAATCAGCCCCAGCATTTT.